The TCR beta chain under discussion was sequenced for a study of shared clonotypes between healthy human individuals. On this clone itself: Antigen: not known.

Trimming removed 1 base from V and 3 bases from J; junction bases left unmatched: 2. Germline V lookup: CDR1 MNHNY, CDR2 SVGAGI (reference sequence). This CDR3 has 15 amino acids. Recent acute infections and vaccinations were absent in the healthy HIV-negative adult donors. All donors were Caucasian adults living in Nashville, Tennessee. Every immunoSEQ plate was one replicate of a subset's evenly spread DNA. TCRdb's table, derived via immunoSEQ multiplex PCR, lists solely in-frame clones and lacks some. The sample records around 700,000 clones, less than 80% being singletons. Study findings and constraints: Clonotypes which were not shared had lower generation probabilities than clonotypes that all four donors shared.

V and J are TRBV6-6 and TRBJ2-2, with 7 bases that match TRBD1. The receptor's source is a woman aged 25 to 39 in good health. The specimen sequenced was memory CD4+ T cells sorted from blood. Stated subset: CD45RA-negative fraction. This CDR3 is CASSYYGTDTGELFF. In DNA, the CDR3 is TGTGCCAGCAGTTACTATGGGACAGACACCGGGGAGCTGTTTTTT.